The 3 T cell receptor beta chains below come from one sample, sequenced in a study of blood T cell repertoires in COVID-19. TCRdb keeps only in-frame clones here, not all; method: immunoSEQ multiplex PCR. The profile covers just under 75,000 clones, with roughly 83% appearing a single time and approximately 2.5% taken by the ten largest. The sequencing input was peripheral blood. These receptors were obtained from a man at least 80 years old with active or convalescent COVID-19.

This chain joins TRBV19 and TRBJ2-4, with D perhaps matching TRBD2 (5 bases). This CDR3 has 17 residues. With 2 bases removed from V and 1 base from J, the gap between germline ends came to 15 bases. Per the germline V gene, CDR1 is LNHDA and CDR2 is SQIVND (reference sequence). The DNA of the CDR3 is TGTGCCAGTAGTATACCTGCGCAGCGGCTGGCCAAAAACATTCAGTACTTC. Amino acid sequence: CASSIPAQRLAKNIQYF.

CDR3 bases: TGTGCCAGTAGACCAACCTCGAGGGTCTGGGCCACAACTAATGAAAAACTGTTTTTT. Protein sequence: CASRPTSRVWATTNEKLFF. This sequence joins TRBV19 and TRBJ1-4; unclear D gene. The germline V gene encodes CDR1 LNHDA and CDR2 SQIVND (reference sequence). V dropped 6 bases and J dropped 0 bases, with 23 bases sitting between them. The length of the CDR3 is 19 residues.

The chain joins TRBV4-1 to TRBJ2-5; 16 nucleotides match TRBD2. Germline V gives CDR1 MGHRA, CDR2 YSYEKL. The CDR3 consists of 21 residues. J gave up 4 bases and V 1 base, and 15 bases lay outside the gene matches. The CDR3: CASSQAGTSGGARSVGETQYF. The CDR3 DNA reads TGCGCCAGCAGCCAAGCCGGGACTAGCGGGGGGGCCCGGTCGGTTGGAGAGACCCAGTACTTC.